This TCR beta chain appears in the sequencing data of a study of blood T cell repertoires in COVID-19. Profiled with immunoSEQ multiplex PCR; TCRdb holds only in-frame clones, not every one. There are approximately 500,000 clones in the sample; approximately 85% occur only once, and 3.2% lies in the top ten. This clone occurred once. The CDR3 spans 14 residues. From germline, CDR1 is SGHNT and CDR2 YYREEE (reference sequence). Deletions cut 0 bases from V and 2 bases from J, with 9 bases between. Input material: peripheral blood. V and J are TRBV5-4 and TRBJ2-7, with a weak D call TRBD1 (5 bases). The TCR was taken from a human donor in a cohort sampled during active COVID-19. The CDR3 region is CASSLVVGPYEQYF. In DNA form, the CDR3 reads TGTGCCAGCAGCTTGGTGGTGGGGCCCTACGAGCAGTACTTC.